The present T cell receptor beta chain was sequenced within a study of blood T cell repertoires in COVID-19. Study-wide background: Sources were T cells, B-cell-depleted T cells, or PBMCs; the material itself was cDNA or gDNA.

Assay: immunoSEQ multiplex PCR; the TCRdb copy retains only in-frame clones and omits some. In the table there are 250,000 to 350,000 clones, over 80% of which are singletons. This CDR3 region has 15 residues. V lost 5 bases, J lost 1 base, and 12 bases lay in between. Germline values: CDR1 MNHEY, CDR2 SVGAGI. Sequencing was carried out using peripheral blood. The V gene is TRBV6-5, the J gene TRBJ1-5; weak D call: TRBD1 (5 bases). This receptor was identified in a woman aged 45-65 years with COVID-19, enrolled during active disease. CDR3 DNA: TGTGCCAGCAGTCCAAACAGGATAAGCAATCAGCCCCAGCATTTT. It translates to CASSPNRISNQPQHF.